The 9 T cell receptor beta chains reported below all come from one sample, sequenced in a study of T cell repertoires in cytomegalovirus infection. TCRdb re-analysed the reads in MiXCR, keeping a single row per CDR3 protein. The sample records around 450,000 distinct CDR3 sequences, 30% to 40% being singletons. Sequenced sample: PBMCs. All receptors derive from a human donor in good health (CMV status not recorded). Some clones in this sample may be carry-over from other donors' samples.

The genes are TRBV7-8 and TRBJ1-6; 10 bases match TRBD1. This CDR3 has 14 amino acids. Trimming took 7 bases from V and 7 from J; bases not matched to a gene: 4. CDR1 SGHVS and CDR2 FQNEAQ come from the germline V gene. CDR3 protein: CASNRDRGNSPLHF. Here the CDR3 DNA reads TGTGCCAGCAACCGGGACAGGGGAAATTCACCCCTCCACTTT.

This clonotype has just a few counts. The chain carries TRBV20-1 and TRBJ1-4, with D tentatively TRBD1 (5 bases). This CDR3 region has 16 residues. Trimming took off 1 base at V and 4 bases at J, with 16 bases between the two ends. The germline V gene encodes CDR1 DFQATT and CDR2 SNEGSKA (reference sequence). Here the CDR3 DNA reads TGCAGTGCTAGAGCTGGGGGAGGTCCGCTTAATGAAAAACTGTTTTTT. Translation: CSARAGGGPLNEKLFF.

This clonotype was picked up many times. Germline and junction disagree at one end, which may indicate a read error. The chain couples TRBV5-1 to TRBJ2-7; 12 bases are a match to TRBD1. Germline assignment: CDR1 SGHRS and CDR2 YFSETQ. This CDR3 contains 14 residues. CDR3: CASSLGTGGDEQYF. In DNA form, the CDR3 reads TGTGCCAGCAGCCTCGGGACAGGGGGCGATGAGCAGTACTTC.

This clonotype has only one observation. This may come from a read error, since a much larger clone is one base off. The chain employs TRBV10-3 and TRBJ2-3; 7 nucleotides agree with TRBD2. The CDR3 sequence is 16 residues long. CDR1 and CDR2 (germline): ENHRY, SYGVKD. For the CDR3, the DNA is TGTGCCATCGGTGAGTCCCAGCGGGGAGGCACAGATACGCAGTATTTT. Its translation: CAIGESQRGGTDTQYF.

This clonotype was counted between two and nine times. The CDR3 reads CASSLEGDIQYF. CDR3 coding DNA: TGTGCCAGCAGCTTAGAAGGGGACATCCAGTACTTC. This chain connects TRBV7-9 to TRBJ2-7, with D tentatively TRBD1 (6 bases). Trimming shortened V by 1 base and J by 10 bases, and 11 bases separated the two germline ends. This CDR3 has 12 residues. The germline V gene encodes CDR1 SEHNR and CDR2 FQNEAQ (reference sequence).

This clonotype has only a few counts. The J gene is TRBJ2-5, the V gene TRBV3-1; the D gene is possibly TRBD2 (5 bases). Trimming took 2 bases from V and 0 from J, leaving 19 bases between them. The CDR3 is made up of 18 amino acids. Germline V gene lookup returns CDR1 LGHDT and CDR2 YNNKEL (reference sequence). The CDR3 reads CASSQPRFAGLDQETQYF. The DNA for the CDR3 is TGTGCCAGCAGCCAACCAAGATTCGCCGGACTGGACCAAGAGACCCAGTACTTC.

The rearrangement uses TRBV6-2 or TRBV6-3 and TRBJ1-1, with 8 nucleotides matching TRBD1. CDR3 length: 13 amino acids. CDR1 is MNHEY, CDR2 SVGEGT, per germline. The trim removed 3 bases at V and 6 bases at J, leaving 3 bases unmatched. The CDR3 loop reads CASSYWTGSEAFF. CDR3 sequence (DNA): TGTGCCAGCAGTTATTGGACAGGGTCTGAAGCTTTCTTT.

This clonotype was seen ten or more times. CDR3 in DNA: TGTGCCAGCAGAGGGCAGGGGAGCTATGGCTACACCTTC. Amino acids: CASRGQGSYGYTF. This sequence joins TRBV5-6 and TRBJ1-2; the D gene is possibly TRBD1 (6 bases). CDR1 and CDR2 (germline): SGHDT, YYEEEE. This CDR3 has 13 residues. V lost 5 bases, J lost 4 bases, and 12 bases lay in between.

This clonotype was seen at least ten times. V is TRBV7-9 and J is TRBJ2-1, with 7 bases fitting TRBD2. Germline-derived CDR1 and CDR2 are SEHNR and FQNEAQ (reference sequence). V gave up 4 bases and J gave up 0 bases; unmatched junction bases: 3. CDR3 length: 15 residues. The CDR3 loop is CASSWRGSSYNEQFF. Here the CDR3 DNA reads TGTGCCAGCAGCTGGCGGGGGAGCTCCTACAATGAGCAGTTCTTC.